This T cell receptor beta chain was found in a study of blood T cell repertoires in COVID-19. Study overall: Spain, Italy and the United States supplied samples that represented acute and convalescent COVID-19. Sources were T cells, B-cell-depleted T cells, or PBMCs; the material itself was cDNA or gDNA.

Germline V gene data show CDR1 as SGHRS and CDR2 as YFSETQ. The V gene lost 4 bases and the J gene lost 0 bases, with 11 bases spanning the gap. The CDR3 runs 16 residues. Per the original methods: By means of reference gene primer amplification, nucleated cell counts were estimated. Libraries were prepared by immunoSEQ multiplex PCR; TCRdb keeps only in-frame clonotypes and omits some of them. V, J and clone size are those of that table, while D and trimming were read from the DNA. The sample has tens of thousands of clones, 79% seen once. This sequence was found in a woman in her sixties or seventies with acute or convalescent COVID-19. This sequence joins TRBV5-1 and TRBJ1-6; possible D gene TRBD1, 6 bases. The sample taken for sequencing was peripheral blood. This chain's CDR3 is CASSPQGPSYNSPLHF. CDR3 nucleotide sequence: TGCGCCAGCAGCCCGCAGGGGCCCTCCTATAATTCACCCCTCCACTTT. The full variable domain, its missing parts supplied by reference TRBV5-1 and TRBJ1-6, is KAGVTQTPRYLIKTRGQQVTLSCSPISGHRSVSWYQQTPGQGLQFLFEYFSETQRNKGNFPGRFSGRQFSNSRSEMNVSTLELGDSALYLCASSPQGPSYNSPLHFGNGTRLTVT.